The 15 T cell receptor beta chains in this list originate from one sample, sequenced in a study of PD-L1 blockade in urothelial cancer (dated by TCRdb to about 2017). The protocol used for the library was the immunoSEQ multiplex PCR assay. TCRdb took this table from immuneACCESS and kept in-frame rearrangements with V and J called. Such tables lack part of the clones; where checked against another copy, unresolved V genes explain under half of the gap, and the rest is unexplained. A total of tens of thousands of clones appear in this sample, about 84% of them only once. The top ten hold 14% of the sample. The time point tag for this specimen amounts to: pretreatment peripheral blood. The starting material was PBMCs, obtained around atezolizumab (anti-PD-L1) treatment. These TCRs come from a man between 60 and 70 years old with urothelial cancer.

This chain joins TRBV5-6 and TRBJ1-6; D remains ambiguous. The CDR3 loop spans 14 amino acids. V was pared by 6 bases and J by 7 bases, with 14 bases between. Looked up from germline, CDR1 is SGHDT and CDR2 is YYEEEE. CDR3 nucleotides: TGTGCCAGCACCCGGACGGGATTAAATTCACCCCTCCACTTT. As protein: CASTRTGLNSPLHF.

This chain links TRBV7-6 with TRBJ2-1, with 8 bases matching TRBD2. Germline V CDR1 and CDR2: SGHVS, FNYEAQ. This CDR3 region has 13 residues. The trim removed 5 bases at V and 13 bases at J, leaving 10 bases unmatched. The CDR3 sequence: CASSPREGRRQFF. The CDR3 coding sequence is TGTGCCAGCAGCCCCCGGGAGGGTCGGAGACAGTTCTTC.

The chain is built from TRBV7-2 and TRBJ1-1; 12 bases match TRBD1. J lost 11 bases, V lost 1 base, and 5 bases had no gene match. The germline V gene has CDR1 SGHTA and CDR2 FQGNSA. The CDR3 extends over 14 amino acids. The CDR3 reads CASSLGGQGAVAFF. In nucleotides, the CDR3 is TGTGCCAGCAGCTTAGGGGGACAGGGGGCCGTGGCTTTCTTT.

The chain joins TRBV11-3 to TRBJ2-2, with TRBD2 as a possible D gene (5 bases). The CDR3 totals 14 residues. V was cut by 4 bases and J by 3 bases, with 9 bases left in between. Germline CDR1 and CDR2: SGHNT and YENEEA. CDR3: CASSYHGDTGELFF. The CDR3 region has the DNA TGTGCCAGCAGCTACCACGGGGACACCGGGGAGCTGTTTTTT.

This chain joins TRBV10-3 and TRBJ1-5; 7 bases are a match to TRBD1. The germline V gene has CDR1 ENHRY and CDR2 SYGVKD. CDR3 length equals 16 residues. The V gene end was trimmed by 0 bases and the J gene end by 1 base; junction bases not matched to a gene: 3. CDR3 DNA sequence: TGTGCCATCAGTGAGTCCAGGACAGGAAGCAATCAGCCCCAGCATTTT. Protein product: CAISESRTGSNQPQHF.

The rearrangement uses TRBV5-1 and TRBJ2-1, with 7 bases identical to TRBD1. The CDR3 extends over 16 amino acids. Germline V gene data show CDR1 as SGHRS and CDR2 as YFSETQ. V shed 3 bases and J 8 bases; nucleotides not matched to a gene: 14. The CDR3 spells CASSSRTGNLKHEQFF. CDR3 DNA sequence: TGCGCCAGCAGCTCAAGGACAGGAAATTTAAAACATGAGCAGTTCTTC. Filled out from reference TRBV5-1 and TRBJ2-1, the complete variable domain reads KAGVTQTPRYLIKTRGQQVTLSCSPISGHRSVSWYQQTPGQGLQFLFEYFSETQRNKGNFPGRFSGRQFSNSRSEMNVSTLELGDSALYLCASSSRTGNLKHEQFFGPGTRLTVL.

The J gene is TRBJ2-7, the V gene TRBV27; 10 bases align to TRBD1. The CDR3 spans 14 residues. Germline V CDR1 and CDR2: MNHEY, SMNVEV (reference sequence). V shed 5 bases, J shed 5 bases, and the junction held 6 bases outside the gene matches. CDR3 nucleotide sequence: TGTGCCAGCAGTCGGGACAGGGGCTTTAACGAGCAGTACTTC. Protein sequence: CASSRDRGFNEQYF.

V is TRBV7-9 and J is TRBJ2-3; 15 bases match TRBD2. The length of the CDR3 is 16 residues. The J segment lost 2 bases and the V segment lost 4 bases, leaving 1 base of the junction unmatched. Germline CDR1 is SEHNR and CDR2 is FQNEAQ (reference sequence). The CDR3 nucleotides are TGTGCCAGCAGCTGGACTAGCGGGAGGGCCACAGATACGCAGTATTTT. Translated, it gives CASSWTSGRATDTQYF.

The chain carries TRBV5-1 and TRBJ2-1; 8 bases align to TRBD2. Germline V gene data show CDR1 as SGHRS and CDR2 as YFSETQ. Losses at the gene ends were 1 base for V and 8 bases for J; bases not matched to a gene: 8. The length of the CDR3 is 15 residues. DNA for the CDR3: TGCGCCAGCAGCTTGAGCGGGAGAGGTCACGATGAGCAGTTCTTC. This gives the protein CASSLSGRGHDEQFF.

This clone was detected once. This chain's CDR3 is CASSPGGSLHGYTF. The CDR3 nucleotides are TGTGCCAGCAGTCCAGGGGGCAGTTTACATGGCTACACCTTC. The V gene is TRBV28, the J gene TRBJ1-2, with 8 bases fitting TRBD1. Germline values: CDR1 MDHEN, CDR2 SYDVKM. J gave up 6 bases and V 5 bases, and 8 bases lay outside the gene matches. There are 14 residues in the CDR3.

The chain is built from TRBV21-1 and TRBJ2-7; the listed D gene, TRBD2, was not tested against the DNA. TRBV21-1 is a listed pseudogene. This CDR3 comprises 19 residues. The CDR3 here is CASSTTGLAGSIDSYEQYF. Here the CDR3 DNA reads TGTGCCAGCAGCACCACGGGACTAGCGGGAAGCATAGACTCCTACGAGCAGTACTTC.

In nucleotides, the CDR3 is TGTGCCAGCAGCTTGGTCCAGGGGACCTACGAGCAGTACTTC. Protein product: CASSLVQGTYEQYF. The rearrangement joins TRBV5-4 to TRBJ2-7; D is perhaps TRBD1 (6 bases). Germline CDR1 is SGHNT and CDR2 is YYREEE (reference sequence). The V end was cut by 0 bases, the J end by 2 bases, with 9 bases between. The CDR3 runs to 14 residues. The full variable domain, completed using reference TRBV5-4 and TRBJ2-7, is ETGVTQSPTHLIKTRGQQVTLRCSSQSGHNTVSWYQQALGQGPQFIFQYYREEENGRGNFPPRFSGLQFPNYSSELNVNALELDDSALYLCASSLVQGTYEQYFGPGTRLTVT.

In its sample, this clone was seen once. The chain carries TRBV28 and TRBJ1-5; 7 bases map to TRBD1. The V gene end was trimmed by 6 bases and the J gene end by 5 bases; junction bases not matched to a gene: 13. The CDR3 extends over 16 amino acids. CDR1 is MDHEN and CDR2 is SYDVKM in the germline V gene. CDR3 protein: CASSLQGWLYYQPQHF. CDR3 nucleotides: TGTGCCAGCAGCCTACAGGGGTGGTTGTACTATCAGCCCCAGCATTTT.

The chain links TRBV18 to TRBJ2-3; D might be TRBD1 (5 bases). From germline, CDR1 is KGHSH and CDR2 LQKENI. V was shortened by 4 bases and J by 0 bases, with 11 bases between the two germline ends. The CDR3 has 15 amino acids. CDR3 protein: CASSRDQGSTDTQYF. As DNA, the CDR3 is TGTGCCAGCTCACGAGACCAGGGAAGCACAGATACGCAGTATTTT.

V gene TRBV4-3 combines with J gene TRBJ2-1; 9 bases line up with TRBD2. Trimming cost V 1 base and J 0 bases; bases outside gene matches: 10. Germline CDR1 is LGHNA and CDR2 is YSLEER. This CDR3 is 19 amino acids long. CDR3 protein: CASSQVAGGAFSSYNEQFF. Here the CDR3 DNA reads TGCGCCAGCAGCCAAGTCGCGGGAGGGGCTTTTAGCTCCTACAATGAGCAGTTCTTC.